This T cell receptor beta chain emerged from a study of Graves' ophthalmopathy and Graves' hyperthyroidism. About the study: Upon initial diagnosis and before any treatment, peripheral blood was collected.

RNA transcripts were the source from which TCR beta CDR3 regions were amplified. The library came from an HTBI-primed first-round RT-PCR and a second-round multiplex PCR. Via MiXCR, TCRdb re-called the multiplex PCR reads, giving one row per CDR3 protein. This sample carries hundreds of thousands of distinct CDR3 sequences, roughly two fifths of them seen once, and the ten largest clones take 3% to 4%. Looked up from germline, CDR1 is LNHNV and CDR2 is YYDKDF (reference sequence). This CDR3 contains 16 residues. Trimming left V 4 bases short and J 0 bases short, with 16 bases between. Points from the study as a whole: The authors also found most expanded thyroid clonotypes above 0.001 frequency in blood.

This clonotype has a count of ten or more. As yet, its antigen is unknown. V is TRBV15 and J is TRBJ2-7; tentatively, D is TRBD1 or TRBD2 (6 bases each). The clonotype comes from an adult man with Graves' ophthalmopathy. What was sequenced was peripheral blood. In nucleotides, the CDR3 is TGTGCCACCAGCAATGGGGGGCTGGGGAGCTCCTACGAGCAGTACTTC. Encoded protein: CATSNGGLGSSYEQYF.